This T cell receptor (beta chain) originates from a study of cytomegalovirus exposure and HLA in healthy donors. Study results and limitations: The authors later linked a missense DCLRE1C variant to TCR beta V- and J-gene trimming. The later analysis indicated that the majority of CMV-associated TCR beta chains appeared HLA-restricted. Per published accounts, TCR beta sequences correctly predicted the HLA-A and HLA-B alleles of most subjects.

In the case of this clone: What it recognizes is unknown.

The PCR ran on 60 Vbeta and 13 Jbeta primers. In the study's own analysis: As a later analysis found, there were 70 million to 80 million unique TCR beta chains, of which around 10 million were shared. The table came from immunoSEQ multiplex PCR; TCRdb's copy has only in-frame clones and leaves some out. V, J and clone size are taken as reported in that table, and D and trimming were inferred from the DNA itself. The sample yields under 200,000 clones, 80% to 85% seen once. The sample comprised PBMCs. The sequence was obtained from a male donor in good health and CMV-seropositive.

The CDR3 DNA is TGTGCCAGCAGCAAAGGGGATAGCAATCAGCCCCAGCATTTT. Its protein product is CASSKGDSNQPQHF. This chain connects TRBV9 to TRBJ1-5; D perhaps matches TRBD1 (5 bases). The CDR3 sequence is 14 residues long. Trimming pared 4 bases from V and 0 bases from J, leaving 8 bases between. Germline V gene data show CDR1 as SGDLS and CDR2 as YYNGEE.